This entry lists 21 T cell receptor beta chains sequenced from one sample in a study of CD8+CD57+ T cells in acquired aplastic anemia. TCR beta VDJ combinations and CDR3 sequences were profiled from genomic DNA. TCRdb ran MiXCR on the reads and lists one entry per CDR3 protein. The sample shows around 400,000 distinct CDR3 sequences, about two thirds of them seen only once. The sequenced material came from sorted CD4+, CD8+, or CD8+CD57+ T cells (not recorded which) from PBMCs. These receptors were taken from a human donor in good health, serving as a control.

The table lists this clonotype with a count of one. One junction end disagrees with the germline gene, perhaps due to a read error. The chain links TRBV4-1 to TRBJ2-7, with D unclear. There are 12 residues in the CDR3. The germline CDR1 and CDR2 sequences are MGHRA and YSYEKL. This CDR3 is CATSWPHYEQYF. The CDR3 DNA follows: TGCGCCACCAGCTGGCCCCACTACGAGCAGTACTTC.

This sequence joins TRBV9 and TRBJ1-4; unclear D gene. This CDR3 has 15 residues. V lost 0 bases and J 5 bases, leaving 11 bases between the germline ends. Germline CDR1 and CDR2: SGDLS and YYNGEE. CDR3 nucleotide sequence: TGTGCCAGCAGCGTAGGTGGTAGAGAGAATGAAAAACTGTTTTTT. Amino acids: CASSVGGRENEKLFF. The entire variable domain, with the rest obtained from reference TRBV9 and TRBJ1-4, is as follows: DSGVTQTPKHLITATGQRVTLRCSPRSGDLSVYWYQQSLDQGLQFLIQYYNGEERAKGNILERFSAQQFPDLHSELNLSSLELGDSALYFCASSVGGRENEKLFFGSGTQLSVL.

This clonotype was picked up many times. The rearrangement joins TRBV7-2 to TRBJ2-3; TRBD1 matches at 9 bases. V lost 6 bases to trimming and J lost 3 bases; unmatched junction nucleotides: 7. Germline values: CDR1 SGHTA, CDR2 FQGNSA. The CDR3 consists of 15 residues. The CDR3 DNA is TGTGCCAGCAGATTACAGGGGGCAATGACAGATACGCAGTATTTT. Translated: CASRLQGAMTDTQYF.

The sample holds one count of this clonotype. The chain combines TRBV2 with TRBJ1-1, with D maybe TRBD1 (6 bases). This CDR3 spans 15 amino acids. Germline V CDR1 and CDR2: SNHLY, FYNNEI. The V gene lost 8 bases and the J gene lost 2 bases, with 18 bases spanning the gap. The CDR3 reads CASGLQGMGNTEAFF. As DNA, the CDR3 is TGTGCCAGCGGACTACAGGGTATGGGAAACACTGAAGCTTTCTTT.

DNA of the CDR3: TGTGCCAGCAGGACTGAAGCTTTCTTT. This gives the protein CASRTEAFF. This chain links TRBV6-5 with TRBJ1-1; D gene ambiguous. Germline CDR1 is MNHEY and CDR2 is SVGAGI. CDR3 size: 9 residues. The ends were cut back, 6 bases at V and 5 bases at J, with 1 base in the middle.

On this clonotype itself: One end of the junction does not line up with germline, which may come from a read error. The chain employs TRBV7-7 and TRBJ2-3, with a possible D match to TRBD2 (6 bases). CDR1 SSHAT and CDR2 FNYEAQ come from the germline V gene (reference sequence). The length of the CDR3 is 14 residues. The CDR3 region has the DNA TGTGCTAGCAGCTTAGGTACTCCGCGGGATACGCAGTACTTT. It encodes CASSLGTPRDTQYF.

This rearrangement joins TRBV2 to TRBJ2-7; 10 bases align to TRBD1. With V trimmed by 4 bases and J by 3 bases, 3 bases remained unmatched. Germline V CDR1 and CDR2: SNHLY, FYNNEI. The CDR3 has 14 residues. CDR3 DNA: TGTGCCAGCAGTGGACAGGGGGCGCGCTACGAGCAGTACTTC. The encoded protein is CASSGQGARYEQYF.

This clonotype was seen many times. The chain links TRBV20-1 to TRBJ1-1; the D gene is possibly TRBD1 (6 bases). The CDR3 has 18 amino acids. Between the trimmed V and J ends, which lost 0 bases and 3 bases, there was a span of 23 bases. Germline V gene lookup returns CDR1 DFQATT and CDR2 SNEGSKA (reference sequence). The CDR3 bases are TGCAGTGCTAGAGATTCAGGCAGGGGTAAATTGTGGGACACTGAAGCTTTCTTT. This sequence encodes CSARDSGRGKLWDTEAFF.

This clonotype was detected once. One junction end does not reproduce the germline sequence, and a read error may be involved. The rearrangement uses TRBV9 and TRBJ2-7; the D call may be TRBD1 or TRBD2 (5 bases each). This CDR3 has 13 amino acids. Germline CDR1 and CDR2: SGDLS and YYNGEE. DNA for the CDR3: TGTGCCAGCAGCGTAGAGAGGGGTCCCATGATGCAGTTC. Its protein product is CASSVERGPMMQF.

The J gene is TRBJ1-2, the V gene TRBV20-1, with 9 bases lining up with TRBD1. V lost 1 base and J lost 7; bases outside the gene matches: 7. The length of the CDR3 is 14 residues. Germline assignment: CDR1 DFQATT and CDR2 SNEGSKA (reference sequence). CDR3 nucleotides: TGCAGTGCTAGAGCAACAGGGGGCTGGAGTGGCTACACCTTC. It specifies CSARATGGWSGYTF.

This chain uses TRBV7-8 with TRBJ1-5; tentative D call: TRBD1 (5 bases). Trimming removed 1 base from V and 0 bases from J, with 10 bases in between. The CDR3 consists of 16 residues. The germline V gene encodes CDR1 SGHVS and CDR2 FQNEAQ. The CDR3 DNA reads as TGTGCCAGCAGCTTAGAGGCAGGGTATAGCAATCAGCCCCAGCATTTT. This encodes CASSLEAGYSNQPQHF.

With regard to this clonotype: Mismatch with germline at one junction end may stem from a read error. V usage is TRBV5-1 and J usage is TRBJ2-5; a weak D match, TRBD2 (5 bases). Per germline, CDR1 SGHRS and CDR2 YFSETQ. This CDR3 region has 15 residues. The CDR3 DNA reads TGTGCCAGCAGCTCAACAAGGAGCACTAGTGGTGCCCAGTACTTC. Amino acids: CASSSTRSTSGAQYF.

On this clonotype itself: Compared with germline, one end of the junction differs, possibly owing to a read error. This chain links TRBV9 with TRBJ1-1; possibly TRBD1 for D (6 bases). From germline, CDR1 is SGDLS and CDR2 YYNGEE. The CDR3 loop spans 13 amino acids. CDR3 sequence reads: CASSSQGVGDEAF. DNA of the CDR3: TGTGCCAGCAGCTCACAGGGCGTAGGGGATGAAGCTTTT.

V is TRBV5-1 and J is TRBJ1-6, with 8 bases lining up with TRBD1. J was trimmed by 9 bases and V by 4 bases; bases with no gene match: 12. CDR1 SGHRS and CDR2 YFSETQ come from the germline V gene. The CDR3 extends over 16 amino acids. In DNA form, the CDR3 reads TGCGCCAGCAGCACGGGGACAGGCGAGAATTCTTCACCCCTCCACTTT. Its translation is CASSTGTGENSSPLHF.

The rearrangement uses TRBV11-1 and TRBJ1-3, with 7 nucleotides matching TRBD1. CDR3 length: 13 residues. The germline gives CDR1 SGHAT, CDR2 FQDESV (reference sequence). Unmatched junction bases numbered 5, after V lost 5 bases and J lost 7 bases. In nucleotides, the CDR3 is TGTGCCAGCAGCAACAGGGGTGAGAACACCATATATTTT. Encoded protein: CASSNRGENTIYF.

The chain has TRBV7-2 and TRBJ2-7; the match to TRBD2 covers 9 bases. Germline values: CDR1 SGHTA, CDR2 FQGNSA. The CDR3 runs 15 residues. The trim removed 6 bases at V and 4 bases at J, leaving 10 bases unmatched. Here the CDR3 reads CASSASGAGPYEQYF. The DNA of the CDR3 is TGTGCCAGCAGTGCTAGCGGGGCAGGCCCTTACGAGCAGTACTTC. Full variable domain (rest looked up from reference TRBV7-2 and TRBJ2-7): GAGVSQSPSNKVTEKGKDVELRCDPISGHTALYWYRQSLGQGLEFLIYFQGNSAPDKSGLPSDRFSAERTGGSVSTLTIQRTQQEDSAVYLCASSASGAGPYEQYFGPGTRLTVT.

The chain employs TRBV19 and TRBJ1-5, with no clear D. The tail of the sequence fits TRBJ1-4 better, so the J call may be wrong. The CDR3 is 13 amino acids. Germline values: CDR1 LNHDA, CDR2 SQIVND (reference sequence). The CDR3 DNA is TGTGCCAGTAGTACCGGAGGGAGTGAAAAACTGTTTTTT. Translated, it gives CASSTGGSEKLFF.

This sequence joins TRBV7-8 and TRBJ2-7; D call uncertain. With 0 bases removed from V and 7 bases from J, the gap between germline ends came to 22 bases. This CDR3 has 17 residues. CDR1 and CDR2 (germline): SGHVS, FQNEAQ. CDR3 sequence reads: CASSLARLTSNEQEQYF. The DNA of the CDR3 is TGTGCCAGCAGCTTAGCGAGACTCACGTCAAATGAGCAGGAGCAGTACTTC.

The rearrangement uses TRBV20-1 and TRBJ2-7; perhaps TRBD2 as D (7 bases). This CDR3 comprises 15 residues. The germline V gene encodes CDR1 DFQATT and CDR2 SNEGSKA (reference sequence). The ends were cut back, 6 bases at V and 4 bases at J, with 22 bases in the middle. The CDR3 sequence is CSALPGEGGWYEQYF. CDR3 DNA sequence: TGCAGTGCCCTCCCGGGGGAGGGGGGCTGGTACGAGCAGTACTTC.

With respect to this clonotype: As the CDR3 is not closed by the conserved phenylalanine or tryptophan, this likely results from a read error. The chain is built from TRBV7-2 and TRBJ2-3, with D perhaps TRBD1 (7 bases). Trimming took off 5 bases at V and 10 bases at J, with 16 bases between the two ends. The CDR3 runs 13 residues. CDR1 and CDR2 from the germline V gene are SGHTA and FQGNSA. The chain's CDR3 is CASSRGRGDAQYL. The CDR3 coding sequence is TGTGCCAGCAGCCGAGGCAGGGGGGATGCGCAGTATTTG.

The sample holds many counts of this clonotype. J is TRBJ2-5 and V is TRBV10-2, with D perhaps being TRBD1 or TRBD2 (5 bases each). The germline CDR1 and CDR2 sequences are WSHSY and SAAADI. The CDR3 is 11 amino acids. V was cut by 7 bases and J by 4 bases, with 7 bases left in between. CDR3 loop: CASMGVETQYF. CDR3 coding DNA: TGCGCCAGCATGGGGGTAGAGACCCAGTACTTC.